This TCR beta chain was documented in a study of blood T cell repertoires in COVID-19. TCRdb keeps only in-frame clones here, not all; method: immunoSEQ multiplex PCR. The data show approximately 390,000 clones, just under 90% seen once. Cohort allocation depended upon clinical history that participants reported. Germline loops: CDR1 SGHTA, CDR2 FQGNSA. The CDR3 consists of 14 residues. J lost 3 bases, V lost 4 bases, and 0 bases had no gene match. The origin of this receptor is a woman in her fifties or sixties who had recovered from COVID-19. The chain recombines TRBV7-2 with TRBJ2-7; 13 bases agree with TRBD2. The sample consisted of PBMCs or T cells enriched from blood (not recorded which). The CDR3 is CASSWTSGGYEQYF. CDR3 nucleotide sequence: TGTGCCAGCAGCTGGACTAGCGGGGGCTACGAGCAGTACTTC.